This is a list of T cell receptor beta chains from one sample in a study of blood T cell repertoires in COVID-19. The data were produced by immunoSEQ multiplex PCR, yet TCRdb's version contains in-frame clones alone and is incomplete. The table lists 80,000 or so clones, roughly 85% of them singletons. Sequencing used peripheral blood. These receptor sequences come from a man in his fifties or sixties with COVID-19, enrolled during active disease. Both conserved end residues are part of each CDR3. The order of the fields is D gene, J gene, V gene, clone size, CDR3 DNA, CDR3 protein. D genes are given only for firm matches. Size tells how often a clone was seen (once, few, many) or the class of an expanded clone, and some rows leave it out.

. | TRBJ2-6 | TRBV5-1 | . | TGCGCCAGCAGCGAGGTCTCAGAAGCTGGGGCCAACGTCCTGACTTTC | CASSEVSEAGANVLTF
TRBD2 | TRBJ2-1 | TRBV7-3 | . | TGTGCCAGCAGCCCCAGAACTGGCGGGAGCTCCTACAATGAGCAGTTCTTC | CASSPRTGGSSYNEQFF
. | TRBJ2-2 | TRBV15 | few | TGTGCCACCGACGGGGGTGTGGGCGGGGAGCTGTTTTTT | CATDGGVGGELFF
TRBD1 | TRBJ2-5 | TRBV25-1 | . | TGTGCCAGCAGTGGCCGGAGGGCGTGGGACAGGGGGCGAGAGACCCAGTACTTC | CASSGRRAWDRGRETQYF
TRBD1 | TRBJ2-1 | TRBV4-1 | once | TGCGCCAGCAGCCCAGGGGGCAGTTACAATGAGCAGTTCTTC | CASSPGGSYNEQFF
. | TRBJ2-2 | TRBV28 | once | TGTGCCAGCAGAAATAGCGGGAACACCGGGGAGCTGTTTTTT | CASRNSGNTGELFF
TRBD2 | TRBJ2-1 | TRBV5-1 | . | TGCGCCAGCAGCTTGCCGCGGGAGGTAGATGAGCAGTTCTTC | CASSLPREVDEQFF
TRBD2 | TRBJ2-3 | TRBV25-1 | . | TGTGCCAGCAGTGACAGAGCGGGAGATGTAACAGATACGCAGTATTTT | CASSDRAGDVTDTQYF
TRBD1 | TRBJ2-7 | TRBV19 | . | TGTGCCAGTAGCAGGGGGCGGACCACCTACGAGCAGTACTTC | CASSRGRTTYEQYF
. | TRBJ2-1 | TRBV29-1 | . | TGCACCGCCGATCCGGGATACAATGAGCAGTTCTTC | CTADPGYNEQFF
TRBD2 | TRBJ2-5 | TRBV5-6 | . | TGTGCCACCCACGGGGAGCGGGGAGGCCAAGAGACCCAGTACTTC | CATHGERGGQETQYF
. | TRBJ1-2 | TRBV9 | once | TGTGCCAGCAGCGAAATCTTCAGGGGCTACACCTTC | CASSEIFRGYTF
. | TRBJ1-1 | TRBV25-1 | . | TGTGCCAGCAGGAGGGACTTGGGTACCGCTGAAGCTTTCTTT | CASRRDLGTAEAFF
TRBD1 | TRBJ1-2 | TRBV5-1 | few | TGCGCCAGCAGCTCGACAGGGTATGGCTACACCTTC | CASSSTGYGYTF
. | TRBJ1-5 | TRBV19 | . | TGTGCCAGTAGTTGGGGGGGGGCGGCTCGCAATCAGCCCCAGCATTTT | CASSWGGAARNQPQHF
. | TRBJ2-3 | TRBV7-9 | . | TGTGCCAGCAATCCGACCTCGGGAGCAGATACGCAGTATTTT | CASNPTSGADTQYF
. | TRBJ2-7 | TRBV19 | . | TGTGCCAGAATCACGGGACTCCGCTCCTACGAGCAGTACTTC | CARITGLRSYEQYF
. | TRBJ2-3 | TRBV19 | . | TGTGCCTGCTCGAATAGTGGGACTAGCACAGATACGCAGTATTTT | CACSNSGTSTDTQYF
TRBD2 | TRBJ2-1 | TRBV7-7 | . | TGTGCTAGCAGCCTAACTAGCGGGAGGGGCAATGAGCAGTTCTTC | CASSLTSGRGNEQFF
TRBD1 | TRBJ1-1 | TRBV29-1 | . | TGCAGCGTTATTCCGGACAGGCAGAACACTGAAGCTTTCTTT | CSVIPDRQNTEAFF
TRBD2 | TRBJ2-1 | TRBV7-9 | . | TGTGCCAGCAGCCCCCGGGACTACAGGAATGAGCAGTTCTTC | CASSPRDYRNEQFF
TRBD1 | TRBJ1-4 | TRBV5-1 | . | TGCGCCAGCAGCGGAGGGAACAGGGGGCCCGAAAAACTGTTTTTT | CASSGGNRGPEKLFF
. | TRBJ1-1 | TRBV10-1 | few | TGCGCCAGCAGGGCCAGGGAGGGGACTGAAGCTTTCTTT | CASRAREGTEAFF
. | TRBJ2-5 | TRBV29-1 | . | TGCAGCGTTGAAGATCGAGGAGGGACCCAGTACTTC | CSVEDRGGTQYF
. | TRBJ1-1 | TRBV7-6 | . | TGTGCCAGCAGTCTTTTGGCGGGGATGAACACTGAAGCTTTCTTT | CASSLLAGMNTEAFF
. | TRBJ2-5 | TRBV10-3 | . | TGTGCCATCAGTGACAGGGCCCAAGAGACCCAGTACTTC | CAISDRAQETQYF
. | TRBJ1-6 | TRBV30 | . | TGTGCCTGGAGTAACAGGGAAGGTTCACCCCTCCACTTT | CAWSNREGSPLHF
. | TRBJ1-6 | TRBV30 | few | TGTGCCGGCAGGGGTTCCTATAATTCACCCCTCCACTTT | CAGRGSYNSPLHF
. | TRBJ2-6 | TRBV28 | . | TGTGCCAGCAGTCCATTTCCGGGAAGCTTACTCTCTGGGGCCAACGTCCTGACTTTC | CASSPFPGSLLSGANVLTF
TRBD1 | TRBJ1-1 | TRBV28 | . | TGTGCCAGCAGTTTACAGGGGGGCTTTACTGAAGCTTTCTTT | CASSLQGGFTEAFF
TRBD2 | TRBJ2-3 | TRBV6-6 | . | TGTGCCAGCAGTTATGGGGGCGGGGGGCTGACAGATACGCAGTATTTT | CASSYGGGGLTDTQYF
. | TRBJ1-1 | TRBV11-2 | . | TGTGCCAGCAGCCTCAGGGCCTCGGAAGCTTTCTTT | CASSLRASEAFF
. | TRBJ2-6 | TRBV15 | . | TGTGCCACCAGCAGAGCTTCGTCTGGGGCCAACGTCCTGACTTTC | CATSRASSGANVLTF
. | TRBJ1-2 | TRBV12-5 | . | TGTGCTAGTGGTCTTACGGGGGACTATGGCTACACCTTC | CASGLTGDYGYTF
. | TRBJ1-1 | TRBV9 | . | TGTGCCAGCAGCCAGCCCCCGGACAGCGCTGAAGCTTTCTTT | CASSQPPDSAEAFF